One sample yielded the 13 T cell receptor beta chains listed below, sequenced in a study of OX40 agonist ivuxolimab in advanced cancers. Sequencing was performed with immunoSEQ multiplex PCR; in TCRdb, only in-frame clones are kept and a portion is missing. Of 60,000 to 65,000 clones listed, approximately 92% are singletons. This specimen was CD4+ or CD8+ T cells sorted from blood, taken in a trial of the OX40 agonist ivuxolimab. The origin of the receptors is an adult with an advanced solid tumor such as melanoma, head and neck, liver or kidney cancer.

As regards this clone: This CDR3 is also generated by other DNA sequences in the sample. The chain is built from TRBV6-1 and TRBJ1-1; D not resolved. V was clipped by 10 bases and J by 1 base, with 10 bases between them. CDR1 is MNHNS, CDR2 SASEGT, per germline. This CDR3 spans 12 amino acids. Here the CDR3 DNA reads TGTGCCACTAGGGATCCGAACACTGAAGCTTTCTTT. Its translation is CATRDPNTEAFF.

The chain couples TRBV7-8 to TRBJ2-1; 9 bases are shared with TRBD2. The J segment lost 4 bases and the V segment lost 0 bases, leaving 7 bases of the junction unmatched. The CDR3 covers 17 residues. Looked up from germline, CDR1 is SGHVS and CDR2 is FQNEAQ. Written as DNA, the CDR3 is TGTGCCAGCAGCTTAGCGTTTGATAGCGGGAGTTACAATGAGCAGTTCTTC. Translating gives CASSLAFDSGSYNEQFF.

J is TRBJ2-1 and V is TRBV5-1, with 14 bases fitting TRBD2. V dropped 4 bases and J dropped 8; count of bases not matched to a gene: 5. The CDR3 runs to 15 residues. The germline V gene encodes CDR1 SGHRS and CDR2 YFSETQ. CDR3 loop: CASSPRGLAGDEQFF. The CDR3 DNA follows: TGCGCCAGCAGCCCGAGGGGACTAGCGGGAGATGAGCAGTTCTTC.

The chain carries TRBV18 and TRBJ2-5, with 7 nucleotides matching TRBD2. J lost 2 bases, V lost 3 bases, and 0 bases had no gene match. CDR1 is KGHSH, CDR2 LQKENI, per germline. This CDR3 spans 13 amino acids. This CDR3 is CASSPRGQETQYF. The CDR3 DNA is TGTGCCAGCTCACCGCGGGGGCAAGAGACCCAGTACTTC. The whole variable domain, remainder taken from reference TRBV18 and TRBJ2-5, is NAGVMQNPRHLVRRRGQEARLRCSPMKGHSHVYWYRQLPEEGLKFMVYLQKENIIDESGMPKERFSAEFPKEGPSILRIQQVVRGDSAAYFCASSPRGQETQYFGPGTRLLVL.

CDR3 region: CATLVSRNYGYTF. For the CDR3, the DNA is TGTGCCACCCTGGTGAGTCGTAACTATGGCTACACCTTC. The chain employs TRBV28 and TRBJ1-2; D is undetermined. The germline V gene has CDR1 MDHEN and CDR2 SYDVKM. This CDR3 contains 13 residues. V lost 10 bases and J 1 base, leaving 13 bases between the germline ends.

This clone was found once. The J gene is TRBJ2-3, the V gene TRBV19; D is unclear. There are 13 residues in the CDR3. Deletions cut 0 bases from V and 10 bases from J, with 11 bases between. Germline V lookup: CDR1 LNHDA, CDR2 SQIVND (reference sequence). This CDR3 reads CASSIDIQKAQYF. The DNA for the CDR3 is TGTGCCAGTAGTATAGATATCCAGAAGGCGCAGTATTTT.

Note on this clone: One end of the junction is discordant with germline, which a read error may explain. The V call is TRBV6-1, the J call TRBJ2-1; possible D gene TRBD1, 5 bases. The V gene's germline CDR1 is MNHNS and CDR2 SASEGT. The CDR3 spans 11 residues. CDR3 nucleotide sequence: TGCCCCACATCTAGGGGCAATGAGCAGTTCTTC. It codes for CPTSRGNEQFF.

This rearrangement joins TRBV7-6 to TRBJ2-3; 7 positions match TRBD2. Germline trimming cut 4 bases from V and 4 bases from J; bases unmatched to any gene: 8. Germline values: CDR1 SGHVS, CDR2 FNYEAQ. This CDR3 is 15 amino acids long. The CDR3 DNA follows: TGTGCCAGCAGCTCCAGGGCTCGGGGGGCAGATACGCAGTATTTT. Protein sequence: CASSSRARGADTQYF.

The V call is TRBV6-6, the J call TRBJ1-5, with a weak D call TRBD1 (6 bases). V lost 2 bases and J lost 6, with 11 bases in between. Germline assignment: CDR1 MNHNY and CDR2 SVGAGI (reference sequence). This CDR3 is 14 amino acids long. In DNA form, the CDR3 reads TGTGCCAGCAGTTACGGGGGGGCCGGTCAGCCCCAGCATTTT. Translated: CASSYGGAGQPQHF.

The chain joins TRBV29-1 to TRBJ2-2; D unresolved. The CDR3 is 14 residues long. V lost 4 bases, J lost 0 bases, and 9 bases lay in between. The germline CDR1 and CDR2 sequences are SQVTM and ANQGSEA. CDR3 nucleotides: TGCAGCGTTGTAGGCAACGCGAACACCGGGGAGCTGTTTTTT. Amino acid sequence: CSVVGNANTGELFF.

This rearrangement joins TRBV6-6 to TRBJ1-5; 7 nucleotides match TRBD1. There are 15 residues in the CDR3. Losses at the gene ends were 2 bases for V and 7 bases for J; bases not matched to a gene: 8. Germline V gives CDR1 MNHNY, CDR2 SVGAGI (reference sequence). The CDR3 loop reads CASSYGRTGEQPQHF. The CDR3 DNA is TGTGCCAGCAGTTACGGCAGGACAGGCGAACAGCCCCAGCATTTT.

The chain joins TRBV6-1 to TRBJ2-7; D not resolved. The CDR3 runs to 12 residues. V shed 4 bases and J shed 4 bases, with 8 bases lying between them. Germline lookup yields CDR1 MNHNS and CDR2 SASEGT. CDR3 DNA: TGTGCCAGCAGTGCCGACGGGTACGAGCAGTACTTC. Residues: CASSADGYEQYF.

This clone has only one observation. Other DNA sequences in this specimen translate into the identical CDR3. CDR3 loop: CASKAEETQYF. CDR3 nucleotide sequence: TGTGCCAGCAAAGCGGAAGAGACCCAGTACTTC. The rearrangement joins TRBV2 to TRBJ2-5; D possibly corresponds to TRBD2 (5 bases). This CDR3 spans 11 amino acids. Germline V gene lookup returns CDR1 SNHLY and CDR2 FYNNEI. Trimming removed 7 bases from V and 3 bases from J, with 6 bases in between. Together with reference TRBV2 and TRBJ2-5, the CDR3 gives the full variable domain: EPEVTQTPSHQVTQMGQEVILRCVPISNHLYFYWYRQILGQKVEFLVSFYNNEISEKSEIFDDQFSVERPDGSNFTLKIRSTKLEDSAMYFCASKAEETQYFGPGTRLLVL.